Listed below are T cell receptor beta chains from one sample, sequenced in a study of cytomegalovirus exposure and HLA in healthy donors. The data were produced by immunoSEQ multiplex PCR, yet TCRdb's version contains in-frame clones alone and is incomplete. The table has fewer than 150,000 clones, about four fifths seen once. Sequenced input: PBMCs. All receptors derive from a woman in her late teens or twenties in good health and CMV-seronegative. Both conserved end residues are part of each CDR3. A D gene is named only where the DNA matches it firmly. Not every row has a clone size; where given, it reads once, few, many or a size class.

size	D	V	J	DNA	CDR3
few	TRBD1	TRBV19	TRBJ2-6	TGTGCCAGTAGTATAAAGGGGGCGTCTGGGGCCAACGTCCTGACTTTC	CASSIKGASGANVLTF
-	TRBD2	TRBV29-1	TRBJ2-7	TGCAGCGTTTCTCCGGGACTTAGAGCTAGCGGGAGAATTTTTCACGAGCAGTACTTC	CSVSPGLRASGRIFHEQYF
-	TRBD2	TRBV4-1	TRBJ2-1	TGCGCCAGCAGCCGGGCTAGCGGGGGCAATGAGCAGTTCTTC	CASSRASGGNEQFF
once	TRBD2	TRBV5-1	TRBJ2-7	TGCGCCAGCAGCATAGGACTAGCGGGAGGGGCGAGCTCCTACGAGCAGTACTTC	CASSIGLAGGASSYEQYF
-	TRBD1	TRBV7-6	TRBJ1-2	TGTGCCAGCAGCTCCCCCGGGAGCAGGGGGGCTGGCTACACCTTC	CASSSPGSRGAGYTF
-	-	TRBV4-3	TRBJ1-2	TGCGCCAGCAGTCTTACAGATTCCTATGGCTACACCTTC	CASSLTDSYGYTF
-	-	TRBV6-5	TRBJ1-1	TGTGCCAGCAGATGGGACACGAACACTGAAGCTTTCTTT	CASRWDTNTEAFF
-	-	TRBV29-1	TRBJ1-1	TGCAGCGTTGGGGGACTGATGAACACTGAAGCTTTCTTT	CSVGGLMNTEAFF
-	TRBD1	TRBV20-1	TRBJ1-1	TGCAGTGCGCAACAGGGGACTGAAGCTTTCTTT	CSAQQGTEAFF
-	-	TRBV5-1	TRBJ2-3	TGCGCCAGCAGCTTGGAGGACTCTTTCACAGATACGCAGTATTTT	CASSLEDSFTDTQYF
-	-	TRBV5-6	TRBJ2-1	TGTGCCAGCAGCTTGGCCCGGCCCGGGGAGCAGTTCTTC	CASSLARPGEQFF
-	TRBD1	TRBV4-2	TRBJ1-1	TGTGCCAGCAGCCATCTCGGACAGGGCGCTGAAGCTTTCTTT	CASSHLGQGAEAFF
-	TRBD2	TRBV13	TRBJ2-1	TGTGCCAGCAGGGAGGGGACTAGATTCTTTGAGCAGTTCTTC	CASREGTRFFEQFF
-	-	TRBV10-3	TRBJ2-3	TGTGCCATCAGTGAAGGCGCGGGCGGGACAGCGCAGTATTTT	CAISEGAGGTAQYF
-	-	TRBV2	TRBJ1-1	TGTGCCAGCAGTGAGTTGATCCAGACTGAAGCTTTCTTT	CASSELIQTEAFF
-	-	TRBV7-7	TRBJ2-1	TGTGCTAGCAGCTTAGATAATAGAAGGGGTGAGCAGTTCTTC	CASSLDNRRGEQFF
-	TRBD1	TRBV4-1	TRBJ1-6	TGCGCCAGCAGTCTATGGGACAGCAACTCCTATAATTCACCCCTCCACTTT	CASSLWDSNSYNSPLHF
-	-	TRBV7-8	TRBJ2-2	TGTGCCAGCAGCTTAGTCCTAGGGGGGAGGGCCGGGGAGCTGTTTTTT	CASSLVLGGRAGELFF
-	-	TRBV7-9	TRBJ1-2	TGTTCCAGCAGCTTAGGTCAGGGCTATGGCTACACCTTC	CSSSLGQGYGYTF
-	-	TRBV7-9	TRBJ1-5	TGTGCCAGCAGCTTGGAGGCGCATCAGCCCCAGCATTTT	CASSLEAHQPQHF
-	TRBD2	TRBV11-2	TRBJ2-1	TGTGCCAGCACCTTGGGGACTAGCGGATTAGATGAGCAGTTCTTC	CASTLGTSGLDEQFF
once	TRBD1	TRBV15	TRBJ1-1	TGTGCCACCAGCAAGAACAGGGGGCGAACTGAAGCTTTCTTT	CATSKNRGRTEAFF
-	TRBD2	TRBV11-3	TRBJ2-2	TGTGCCAGCAGCTCGCGGGAGGCCGCGAACACCGGGGAGCTGTTTTTT	CASSSREAANTGELFF
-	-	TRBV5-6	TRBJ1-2	TGTGCCAGCAGCTTGGCGGGATATGGCTACACCTTC	CASSLAGYGYTF
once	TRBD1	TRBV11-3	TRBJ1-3	TGTGCCAGCAGCCCGCGGACAGGGGCTTTTTACACCATATATTTT	CASSPRTGAFYTIYF
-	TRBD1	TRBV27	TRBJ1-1	TGTGCCAGCATAGGAGGGACAGTGAACACTGAAGCTTTCTTT	CASIGGTVNTEAFF
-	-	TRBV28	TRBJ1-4	TGTGCCAGCAGACCGATTTCGGGAGCTAATGAAAAACTGTTTTTT	CASRPISGANEKLFF
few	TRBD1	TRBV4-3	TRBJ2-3	TGCGCCAGCAGCGGCACAGGGGGAGGAGATACGCAGTATTTT	CASSGTGGGDTQYF
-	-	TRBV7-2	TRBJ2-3	TGTGCCAGCAGCTTAGCCGGGACGGGGGGCCGCACAGATACGCAGTATTTT	CASSLAGTGGRTDTQYF
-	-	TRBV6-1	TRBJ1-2	TGTGCCAGCATCACTAAAGGGGGGGGTAACTATGGCTACACCTTC	CASITKGGGNYGYTF
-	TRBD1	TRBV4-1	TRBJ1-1	TGCGCCAGCAGCCAACCGGACAGGGGGCCCACTGAAGCTTTCTTT	CASSQPDRGPTEAFF
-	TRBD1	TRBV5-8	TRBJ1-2	TGTGCCAGCAGCGGCAACAGGGGTTACACCTTC	CASSGNRGYTF
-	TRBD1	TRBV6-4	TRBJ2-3	TGTGCCAGCAGTCGGGACAGCCACAGCACAGATACGCAGTATTTT	CASSRDSHSTDTQYF
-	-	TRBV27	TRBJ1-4	TGTGCCAGCAGTTTATCGCGGGGGGCAAGAGAAAAACTGTTTTTT	CASSLSRGAREKLFF
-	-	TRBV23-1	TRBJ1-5	TGCGCCAGCAGTCAATCGCCCGAGTCCGGCGGCAATAGCAATCAGCCCCAGCATTTT	CASSQSPESGGNSNQPQHF
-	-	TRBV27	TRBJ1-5	TGTGCCAGCAGTTTCACTGGTACGGGTCAGCCCCAGCATTTT	CASSFTGTGQPQHF
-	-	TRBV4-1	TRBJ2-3	TGCGCCAGCAGTCGAGGGCCGGGAGTTGAGGGCACAGATACGCAGTATTTT	CASSRGPGVEGTDTQYF
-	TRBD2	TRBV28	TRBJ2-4	TGTGCCAGCAGTTTTAGTTACGGGACTAGCGGGAGTAAGGAACTAGCCAAAAACATTCAGTACTTC	CASSFSYGTSGSKELAKNIQYF
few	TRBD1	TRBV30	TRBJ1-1	TGTGCCTGGCAGGCATCTACAGGGGTCCTCATGAACACTGAAGCTTTCTTT	CAWQASTGVLMNTEAFF
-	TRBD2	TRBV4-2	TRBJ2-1	TGTGCCAGCAGCCAAGACTGGATGCGGGAGGGGATAGGGAATGAGCAGTTCTTC	CASSQDWMREGIGNEQFF
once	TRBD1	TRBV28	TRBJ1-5	TGTGCCAGCAGGAGACAGGGTATGGGCAATCAGCCCCAGCATTTT	CASRRQGMGNQPQHF
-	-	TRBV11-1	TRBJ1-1	TGTGCCAGCAGCTTAGGAGGGCACACTGAAGCTTTCTTT	CASSLGGHTEAFF
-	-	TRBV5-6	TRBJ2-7	TGTGCCAGCAGCTACTTAGCGATTTACGAGCAGTACTTC	CASSYLAIYEQYF
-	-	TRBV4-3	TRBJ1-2	TGCGCCAGCAGCCAAGATAGCCCACGAGGCTACACCTTC	CASSQDSPRGYTF
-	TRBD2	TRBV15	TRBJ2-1	TGTGCCACCCTAAGGACTAGCTACTTAGGGAATGAGCAGTTCTTC	CATLRTSYLGNEQFF
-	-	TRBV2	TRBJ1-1	TGTGCCAGCATTCCGGGACACTGGAACACTGAAGCTTTCTTT	CASIPGHWNTEAFF
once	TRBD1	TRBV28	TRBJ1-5	TGTGCCAGCAGTTTGATATGGCCCCGTACAGGGGGGCTTCAGCCCCAGCATTTT	CASSLIWPRTGGLQPQHF
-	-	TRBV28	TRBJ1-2	TGTGCCAGCAACACAGGATTCTGGTCAGGGGTGGGCGGCTACACCTTC	CASNTGFWSGVGGYTF
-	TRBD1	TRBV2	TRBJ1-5	TGTGCCAGCAGTGAAGGGACAGGGAATCAGCCCCAGCATTTT	CASSEGTGNQPQHF
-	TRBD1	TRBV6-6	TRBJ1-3	TGTGCCAGTGACAGGGGGCCCTCTGGAAACACCATATATTTT	CASDRGPSGNTIYF
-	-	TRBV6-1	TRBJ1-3	TGTGCCAGCAGTGAAGGCGAGGGTTCCGGAAACACCATATATTTT	CASSEGEGSGNTIYF
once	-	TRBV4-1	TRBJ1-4	TGCGCCAGCAGCCTAGGGCAGGGATTAAAGAATGAAAAACTGTTTTTT	CASSLGQGLKNEKLFF
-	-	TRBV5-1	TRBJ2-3	TGCGCCAGCAGCCCGGGCGGGTACACAGATACGCAGTATTTT	CASSPGGYTDTQYF
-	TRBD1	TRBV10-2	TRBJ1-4	TGCGCCAGCAGAGAAGGGTGGGGACAGGGGAAGAAGGATGAAAAACTGTTTTTT	CASREGWGQGKKDEKLFF
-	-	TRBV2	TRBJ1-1	TGTGCCAGCAGTGCCACCCAGGGGAACACTGAAGCTTTCTTT	CASSATQGNTEAFF
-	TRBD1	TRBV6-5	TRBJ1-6	TGTGCCAGCAGTCAAGGGGGCAGTAATTCACCCCTCCACTTT	CASSQGGSNSPLHF
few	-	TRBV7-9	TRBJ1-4	TGTGCCAGCACCGTCCTGGGGGGTGAAAAACTGTTTTTT	CASTVLGGEKLFF
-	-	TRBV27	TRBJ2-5	TGTGCCAGCAGTCCCCGCCCAGAAGAGACCCAGTACTTC	CASSPRPEETQYF
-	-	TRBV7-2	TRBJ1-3	TGTGCCAGCAGCCATGGGGGGAAAGGAAACACCATATATTTT	CASSHGGKGNTIYF
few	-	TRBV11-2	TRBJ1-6	TGTGCCAGCAGCTCGGGGGGTTATAATTCACCCCTCCACTTT	CASSSGGYNSPLHF